This entry lists 15 T cell receptor beta chains sequenced from one sample in a study of blood T cell repertoires in COVID-19. Produced via immunoSEQ multiplex PCR; TCRdb's table is partial and in-frame only. The sample holds a few hundred thousand clones, over 75% seen once. The sample taken for sequencing was peripheral blood. These TCRs come from a man aged 25 to 40 who had recovered from COVID-19.

The rearrangement joins TRBV2 to TRBJ2-5; D not resolved. The CDR3 covers 10 residues. The V and J ends lost 6 bases and 4 bases respectively, with 3 bases between them. CDR1 and CDR2 from the germline V gene are SNHLY and FYNNEI. The CDR3 nucleotides are TGTGCCAGCAGGAGAGAGACCCAGTACTTC. This codes for CASRRETQYF.

The gene calls are TRBV14 and TRBJ2-7; maybe TRBD1 (6 bases). The CDR3 is made up of 12 amino acids. V was trimmed by 3 bases and J by 10 bases, leaving 13 bases between them. Germline CDR1 SGHDN, CDR2 FVKESK. Written as DNA, the CDR3 is TGTGCCAGCAGCCACTCAGGGGCCCCCCAGTACTTC. Translating it yields CASSHSGAPQYF.

The genes are TRBV18 and TRBJ1-2; D unclear. The germline V and J ends were trimmed by 6 bases and 2 bases, with 7 bases remaining between them. Germline CDR1 KGHSH, CDR2 LQKENI. This CDR3 has 12 amino acids. CDR3 in amino acids: CASSGSNYGYTF. CDR3 DNA: TGTGCCAGCTCCGGGTCCAACTATGGCTACACCTTC.

The chain combines TRBV12-3 or TRBV12-4 with TRBJ1-2, with 12 nucleotides matching TRBD1. This CDR3 region has 13 residues. The V gene end was trimmed by 3 bases and the J gene end by 8 bases; junction bases not matched to a gene: 1. The CDR3 is CASSLGQGAGYTF. The CDR3 DNA is TGTGCCAGCAGTTTGGGACAGGGGGCAGGCTACACCTTC.

This sequence joins TRBV28 and TRBJ1-5; unclear D gene. CDR1 and CDR2 from the germline V gene are MDHEN and SYDVKM. This CDR3 has 13 residues. Trimming removed 6 bases at V and 6 bases at J, with 12 bases between. CDR3 sequence reads: CASRSEIGQPQHF. The CDR3 DNA follows: TGTGCCAGCAGAAGCGAGATAGGTCAGCCCCAGCATTTT.

CDR3 bases: TGTGCCAGCAGCACAAACTATGGCTACACCTTC. Amino acids: CASSTNYGYTF. The chain links TRBV9 to TRBJ1-2, with D unclear. CDR1 and CDR2 (germline): SGDLS, YYNGEE. The V end lost 4 bases, the J end lost 2 bases, and 3 bases lay between the germline ends. The length of the CDR3 is 11 residues. Supplemented by reference TRBV9 and TRBJ1-2, the full variable domain reads DSGVTQTPKHLITATGQRVTLRCSPRSGDLSVYWYQQSLDQGLQFLIQYYNGEERAKGNILERFSAQQFPDLHSELNLSSLELGDSALYFCASSTNYGYTFGSGTRLTVV.

V gene TRBV5-1 combines with J gene TRBJ2-2, with TRBD1 as a possible D gene (5 bases). Trimming took 5 bases from V and 0 from J, leaving 14 bases between them. Germline V gene lookup returns CDR1 SGHRS and CDR2 YFSETQ. This CDR3 comprises 16 residues. CDR3: CASRFGATANTGELFF. For the CDR3, the DNA is TGCGCCAGCAGGTTTGGGGCCACAGCGAACACCGGGGAGCTGTTTTTT.

The chain is built from TRBV6-6 and TRBJ1-1; D is unresolved. Germline CDR1 and CDR2: MNHNY and SVGAGI (reference sequence). CDR3 size: 12 residues. The germline V and J ends were trimmed by 2 bases and 8 bases, with 9 bases remaining between them. In DNA, the CDR3 is TGTGCCAGCAGTTACGTGGCAGAAGAAGCTTTCTTT. Translation: CASSYVAEEAFF.

This chain links TRBV2 with TRBJ2-2; D might be TRBD2 (5 bases). Per the germline V gene, CDR1 is SNHLY and CDR2 is FYNNEI. With 7 bases removed from V and 2 bases from J, the gap between germline ends came to 11 bases. The CDR3 is 14 amino acids. The CDR3 sequence is CASTAGVNTGELFF. Written as DNA, the CDR3 is TGTGCCAGCACCGCCGGGGTTAACACCGGGGAGCTGTTTTTT. Full variable domain (missing parts from reference TRBV2 and TRBJ2-2): EPEVTQTPSHQVTQMGQEVILRCVPISNHLYFYWYRQILGQKVEFLVSFYNNEISEKSEIFDDQFSVERPDGSNFTLKIRSTKLEDSAMYFCASTAGVNTGELFFGEGSRLTVL.

The genes are TRBV24-1 and TRBJ2-4; the D gene is possibly TRBD1 (6 bases). CDR3 length: 12 residues. The V and J ends lost 7 bases and 4 bases respectively, with 7 bases between them. Germline V gene sequence: CDR1 KGHDR, CDR2 SFDVKD. CDR3 sequence: CATRGGKNIQYF. In nucleotides, the CDR3 is TGTGCCACCAGAGGGGGAAAAAACATTCAGTACTTC.

The gene calls are TRBV14 and TRBJ2-2; the D gene is possibly TRBD2 (6 bases). This CDR3 has 16 residues. Germline CDR1 and CDR2: SGHDN and FVKESK. Deletions cut 1 base from V and 1 base from J, with 10 bases between. CDR3 nucleotide sequence: TGTGCCAGCAGCCAAGCTTTAGCGGTGAACACCGGGGAGCTGTTTTTT. As protein: CASSQALAVNTGELFF.

V gene TRBV7-3 combines with J gene TRBJ2-3; 9 positions agree with TRBD2. The CDR3 contains 16 residues. Per germline, CDR1 SGHTA and CDR2 FQGTGA. V trimming: 1 base; J trimming: 7 bases; junction bases outside the gene matches: 9. The CDR3 nucleotides read TGTGCCAGCAGCTTAATGGTAGCGGGGGCTTCAAATACGCAGTATTTT. Translation gives CASSLMVAGASNTQYF.

This clone was found a few times. This chain links TRBV10-2 with TRBJ2-5; 9 bases align to TRBD2. Trimming removed 5 bases from V and 5 bases from J; junction bases left unmatched: 9. CDR1 WSHSY and CDR2 SAAADI come from the germline V gene. This CDR3 comprises 15 residues. The CDR3 is CASSSPSGAAETQYF. In nucleotides, the CDR3 is TGCGCCAGCAGTTCCCCTAGCGGGGCTGCGGAGACCCAGTACTTC.

This clone occurred a few times. This rearrangement joins TRBV24-1 to TRBJ2-7, with D possibly being TRBD2 (5 bases). Germline-derived CDR1 and CDR2 are KGHDR and SFDVKD. V was cut by 4 bases and J by 7 bases, with 22 bases left in between. This CDR3 comprises 16 residues. CDR3 sequence: CATSDHVDGVGEEQYV. As DNA, the CDR3 is TGTGCCACCAGTGACCACGTTGACGGGGTTGGGGAGGAGCAGTACGTC.

The genes are TRBV27 and TRBJ1-1; D unclear. Germline V gene data show CDR1 as MNHEY and CDR2 as SMNVEV (reference sequence). V lost 6 bases and J lost 0, with 11 bases in between. The CDR3 sequence is 14 residues long. The CDR3 protein is CASSPSPMNTEAFF. DNA for the CDR3: TGTGCCAGCAGCCCCTCCCCTATGAACACTGAAGCTTTCTTT.